What follows are 12 T cell receptor beta chains derived from one specimen sequenced in a study of control samples from healthy donors and cancer patients. The table came from immunoSEQ multiplex PCR; TCRdb's copy has only in-frame clones and leaves some out. The sample has around 96,000 clones; just over 90% are singletons. The sample taken for sequencing was blood. These receptors were taken from a man between 18 and 35 years old in good health.

The CDR3 sequence: CASSSAGYPGTEAFF. In DNA, the CDR3 is TGTGCCAGCAGCTCGGCAGGGTACCCGGGGACTGAAGCTTTCTTT. The chain recombines TRBV5-8 with TRBJ1-1; D might be TRBD1 (5 bases). The CDR3 spans 15 residues. The germline V gene encodes CDR1 SGHTS and CDR2 YDEGEE. The ends were cut back, 3 bases at V and 5 bases at J, with 17 bases in the middle.

This clone was found once. The rearrangement joins TRBV6-5 to TRBJ1-1; D is ambiguous. V dropped 8 bases and J dropped 4 bases, with 14 bases sitting between them. Germline V gives CDR1 MNHEY, CDR2 SVGAGI. The CDR3 sequence is 13 residues long. CDR3 coding DNA: TGTGCCAGCCCCTATGTCCCAGGCACTGAAGCTTTCTTT. Residues: CASPYVPGTEAFF.

This rearrangement joins TRBV12-3 or TRBV12-4 to TRBJ1-1; D call uncertain. V lost 3 bases and J lost 1, with 6 bases in between. The CDR3 runs 13 residues. The chain's CDR3 is CASSFYRNTEAFF. CDR3 coding DNA: TGTGCCAGCAGTTTTTACAGGAACACTGAAGCTTTCTTT.

The V call is TRBV2, the J call TRBJ2-1; tentatively, D is TRBD2 (7 bases). The V end lost 6 bases, the J end lost 7 bases, and 16 bases lay between the germline ends. The CDR3 runs 14 residues. Germline lookup yields CDR1 SNHLY and CDR2 FYNNEI. CDR3 sequence (DNA): TGTGCCAGCAGATACGAAGGGGGGGGAAATGAGCAGTTCTTC. It specifies CASRYEGGGNEQFF.

The V call is TRBV6-1, the J call TRBJ1-1; a weak D match, TRBD1 (6 bases). The CDR3 loop spans 17 amino acids. Looked up from germline, CDR1 is MNHNS and CDR2 is SASEGT. Between the trimmed V and J ends, which lost 6 bases and 4 bases, there was a span of 24 bases. The CDR3 sequence: CASREQGNPVIGTEAFF. The CDR3 bases are TGTGCCAGCAGGGAACAGGGCAACCCAGTTATTGGCACTGAAGCTTTCTTT.

J is TRBJ1-1 and V is TRBV10-3; weak D call: TRBD1 (5 bases). Germline V CDR1 and CDR2: ENHRY, SYGVKD. CDR3 length: 14 residues. V was trimmed by 6 bases and J by 3 bases, leaving 14 bases between them. The CDR3 reads CAIRTGVGDTEAFF. CDR3 in DNA: TGTGCCATCAGGACGGGGGTGGGCGACACTGAAGCTTTCTTT.

The chain joins TRBV7-9 to TRBJ2-1; 8 bases are a match to TRBD2. The V segment lost 4 bases and the J segment 8 bases; nucleotides outside the gene matches: 13. CDR1 SEHNR and CDR2 FQNEAQ come from the germline V gene (reference sequence). The CDR3 runs to 16 residues. The DNA for the CDR3 is TGTGCCAGCAGCTCCGTCCCGGGACTAGGGGAGTATGAGCAGTTCTTC. It specifies CASSSVPGLGEYEQFF. Drawing the rest from reference TRBV7-9 and TRBJ2-1, the complete variable domain is DTGVSQNPRHKITKRGQNVTFRCDPISEHNRLYWYRQTLGQGPEFLTYFQNEAQLEKSRLLSDRFSAERPKGSFSTLEIQRTEQGDSAMYLCASSSVPGLGEYEQFFGPGTRLTVL.

The J gene is TRBJ2-7, the V gene TRBV5-1; maybe TRBD2 (7 bases). The CDR3 totals 13 residues. Trimming stripped 2 bases from V and 7 bases from J, with 13 bases between. In germline, CDR1 is SGHRS, CDR2 YFSETQ. CDR3 DNA sequence: TGCGCCAGCAGCTTTCGGGGGGCGGGAGAGCAGTACTTC. Its translation: CASSFRGAGEQYF.

This chain joins TRBV5-4 and TRBJ1-2; D remains ambiguous. CDR3 size: 14 residues. Trimming pared 2 bases from V and 0 bases from J, leaving 8 bases between. Germline V gene sequence: CDR1 SGHNT, CDR2 YYREEE (reference sequence). The CDR3 nucleotides are TGTGCCAGCAGCTTAGGGAATTCTAACTATGGCTACACCTTC. It specifies CASSLGNSNYGYTF.

This chain connects TRBV19 to TRBJ2-7; D is possibly TRBD1 (5 bases). This CDR3 is 14 amino acids long. The V gene's germline CDR1 is LNHDA and CDR2 SQIVND (reference sequence). The V gene lost 5 bases and the J gene lost 4 bases, with 15 bases spanning the gap. The CDR3 here is CASSPGHGPYEQYF. CDR3 sequence (DNA): TGTGCCAGTAGTCCCGGACATGGTCCTTACGAGCAGTACTTC. Combining the CDR3 with reference TRBV19 and TRBJ2-7 gives the whole variable domain DGGITQSPKYLFRKEGQNVTLSCEQNLNHDAMYWYRQDPGQGLRLIYYSQIVNDFQKGDIAEGYSVSREKKESFPLTVTSAQKNPTAFYLCASSPGHGPYEQYFGPGTRLTVT.

The V and J genes are TRBV29-1 and TRBJ2-2; D is uncertain. Trimming removed 6 bases from V and 1 base from J, with 6 bases in between. This CDR3 is 12 amino acids long. The germline CDR1 and CDR2 sequences are SQVTM and ANQGSEA. The CDR3 loop is CSVAGNTGELFF. CDR3 in DNA: TGCAGCGTCGCAGGGAACACCGGGGAGCTGTTTTTT.

The CDR3 here is CASRGTANTEAFF. Written as DNA, the CDR3 is TGTGCCAGCAGGGGGACAGCCAACACTGAAGCTTTCTTT. V is TRBV6-5 and J is TRBJ1-1; 7 nucleotides line up with TRBD1. The CDR3 runs to 13 residues. Per germline, CDR1 MNHEY and CDR2 SVGAGI. Trimming took 6 bases from V and 2 from J; bases not matched to a gene: 3.